The following is a T cell receptor beta chain sequence with its context. CDR3 length: 13 amino acids. With 5 bases removed from V and 3 bases from J, the gap between germline ends came to 10 bases. Per the germline V gene, CDR1 is MNHEY and CDR2 is SVGAGI. This sample is part of a study of blood T cell repertoires in COVID-19. Study in general: The United States, Italy and Spain were the sources of the acute and convalescent COVID-19 samples.

Generated by immunoSEQ multiplex PCR, the TCRdb table keeps only in-frame clones and is missing some. The sample includes 250,000 to 350,000 clones, 80% to 90% of them seen just once. Two negative PCRs, clearance, or symptom resolution characterized the recovered Cohort 3 donors. The source is a woman aged 18-30 years who had recovered from COVID-19. The sample comprised PBMCs or T cells enriched from blood (not recorded which). The genes are TRBV6-5 and TRBJ1-1, with D tentatively TRBD1 (5 bases). The chain's CDR3 is CASSPQGYTEAFF. For the CDR3, the DNA is TGTGCCAGCAGTCCTCAGGGTTACACTGAAGCTTTCTTT.